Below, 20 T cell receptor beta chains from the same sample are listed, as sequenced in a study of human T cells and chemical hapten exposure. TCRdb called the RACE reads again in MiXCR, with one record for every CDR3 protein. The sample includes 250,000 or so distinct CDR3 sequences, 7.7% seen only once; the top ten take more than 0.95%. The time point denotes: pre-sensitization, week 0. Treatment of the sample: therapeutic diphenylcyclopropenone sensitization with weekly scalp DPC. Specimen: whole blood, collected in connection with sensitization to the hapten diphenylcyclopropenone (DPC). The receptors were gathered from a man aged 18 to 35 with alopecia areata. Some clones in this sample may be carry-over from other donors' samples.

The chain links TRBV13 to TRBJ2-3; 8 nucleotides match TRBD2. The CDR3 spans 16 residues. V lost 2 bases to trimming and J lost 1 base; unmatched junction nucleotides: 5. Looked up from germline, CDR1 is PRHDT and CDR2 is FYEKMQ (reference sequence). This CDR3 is CASSLNSGERTDTQYF. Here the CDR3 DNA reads TGTGCCAGCAGCTTAAATAGCGGGGAACGCACAGATACGCAGTATTTT.

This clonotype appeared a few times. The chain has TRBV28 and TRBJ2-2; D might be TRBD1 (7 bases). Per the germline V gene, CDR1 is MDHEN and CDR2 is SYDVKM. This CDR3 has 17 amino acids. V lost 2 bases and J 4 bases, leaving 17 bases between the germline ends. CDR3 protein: CASSLEQGLRGTGELFF. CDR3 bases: TGTGCCAGCAGTTTAGAACAGGGGTTGCGGGGCACCGGGGAGCTGTTTTTT.

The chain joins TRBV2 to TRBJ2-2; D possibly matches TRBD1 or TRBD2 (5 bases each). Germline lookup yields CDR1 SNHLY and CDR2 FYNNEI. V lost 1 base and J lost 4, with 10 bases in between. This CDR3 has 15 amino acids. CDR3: CASSEGRGVTGELFF. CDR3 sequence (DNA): TGTGCCAGCAGTGAAGGCAGAGGGGTCACCGGGGAGCTGTTTTTT.

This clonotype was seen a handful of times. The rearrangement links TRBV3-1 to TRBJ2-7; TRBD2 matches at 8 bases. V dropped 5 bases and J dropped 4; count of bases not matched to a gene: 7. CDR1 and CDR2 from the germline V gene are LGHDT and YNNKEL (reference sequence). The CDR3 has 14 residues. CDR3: CASSVIAGQYEQYF. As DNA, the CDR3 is TGTGCCAGCAGCGTTATAGCGGGGCAGTACGAGCAGTACTTC.

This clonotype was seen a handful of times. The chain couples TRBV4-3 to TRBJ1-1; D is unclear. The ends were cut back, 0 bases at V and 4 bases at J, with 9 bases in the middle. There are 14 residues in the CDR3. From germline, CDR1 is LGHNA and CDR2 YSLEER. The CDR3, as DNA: TGCGCCAGCAGCCAAGATACACCTACCACTGAAGCTTTCTTT. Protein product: CASSQDTPTTEAFF.

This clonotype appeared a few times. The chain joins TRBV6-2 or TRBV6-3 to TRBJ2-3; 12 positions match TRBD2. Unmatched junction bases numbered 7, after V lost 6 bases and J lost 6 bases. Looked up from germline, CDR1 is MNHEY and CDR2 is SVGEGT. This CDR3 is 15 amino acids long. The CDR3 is CASSSSGGAVDTQYF. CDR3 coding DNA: TGTGCCAGCAGCTCTAGCGGGGGGGCCGTGGATACGCAGTATTTT.

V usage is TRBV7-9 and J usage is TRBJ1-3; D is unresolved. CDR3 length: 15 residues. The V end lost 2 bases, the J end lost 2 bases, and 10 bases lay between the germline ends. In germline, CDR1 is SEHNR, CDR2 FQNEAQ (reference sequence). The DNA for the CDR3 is TGTGCCAGCAGCTTACCTTCAATGCCTGGAAACACCATATATTTT. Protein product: CASSLPSMPGNTIYF.

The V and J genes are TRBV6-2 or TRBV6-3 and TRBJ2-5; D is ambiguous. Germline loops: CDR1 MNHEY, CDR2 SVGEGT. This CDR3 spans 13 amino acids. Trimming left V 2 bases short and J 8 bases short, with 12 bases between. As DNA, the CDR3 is TGTGCCAGCAGTTACGGTGTTTCTTCTACCCAGTACTTC. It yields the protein CASSYGVSSTQYF.

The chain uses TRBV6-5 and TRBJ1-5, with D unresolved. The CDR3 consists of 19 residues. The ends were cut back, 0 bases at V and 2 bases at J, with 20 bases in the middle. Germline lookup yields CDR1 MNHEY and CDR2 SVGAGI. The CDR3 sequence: CASSYSFEIRANGNQPQHF. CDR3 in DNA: TGTGCCAGCAGTTACTCTTTCGAGATCCGTGCGAATGGCAATCAGCCCCAGCATTTT.

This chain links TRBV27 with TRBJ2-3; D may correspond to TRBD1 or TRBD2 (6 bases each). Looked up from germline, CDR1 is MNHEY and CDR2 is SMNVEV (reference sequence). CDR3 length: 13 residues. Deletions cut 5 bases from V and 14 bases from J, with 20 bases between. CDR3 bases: TGTGCCAGCAGTCCCCAGTGGGGGGCGCAAAGGTATTTT. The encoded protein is CASSPQWGAQRYF.

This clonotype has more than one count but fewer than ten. DNA for the CDR3: TGTGCCAGCAGTTGGTCCCCTAGCGGGGGGGACCAGTCCTACAATGAGCAGTTCTTC. Residues: CASSWSPSGGDQSYNEQFF. The chain recombines TRBV2 with TRBJ2-1, with 12 bases identical to TRBD2. The trim removed 5 bases at V and 1 base at J, leaving 12 bases unmatched. The CDR3 has 19 amino acids. CDR1 SNHLY and CDR2 FYNNEI come from the germline V gene.

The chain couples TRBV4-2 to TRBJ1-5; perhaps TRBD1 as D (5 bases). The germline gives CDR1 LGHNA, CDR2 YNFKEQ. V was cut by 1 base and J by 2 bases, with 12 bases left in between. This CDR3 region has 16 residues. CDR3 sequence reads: CASSQVHEGGNQPQHF. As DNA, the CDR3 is TGTGCCAGCAGCCAAGTTCATGAAGGGGGCAATCAGCCCCAGCATTTT.

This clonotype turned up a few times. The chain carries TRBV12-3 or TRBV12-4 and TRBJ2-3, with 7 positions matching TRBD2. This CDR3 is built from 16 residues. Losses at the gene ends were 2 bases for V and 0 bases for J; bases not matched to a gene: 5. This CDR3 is CASSLRFGGSTDTQYF. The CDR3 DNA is TGTGCCAGCAGTTTAAGGTTCGGGGGGAGCACAGATACGCAGTATTTT.

In nucleotides, the CDR3 is TGCGCCAGCAGCTTGGGGGAAAGCAATCAGCCCCAGCATTTT. The encoded protein is CASSLGESNQPQHF. The chain combines TRBV5-1 with TRBJ1-5; no definite D call. V was cut by 0 bases and J by 1 base, with 5 bases left in between. CDR1 is SGHRS and CDR2 is YFSETQ in the germline V gene. CDR3 length equals 14 residues. The full variable domain, with the rest looked up from reference TRBV5-1 and TRBJ1-5, is KAGVTQTPRYLIKTRGQQVTLSCSPISGHRSVSWYQQTPGQGLQFLFEYFSETQRNKGNFPGRFSGRQFSNSRSEMNVSTLELGDSALYLCASSLGESNQPQHFGDGTRLSIL.

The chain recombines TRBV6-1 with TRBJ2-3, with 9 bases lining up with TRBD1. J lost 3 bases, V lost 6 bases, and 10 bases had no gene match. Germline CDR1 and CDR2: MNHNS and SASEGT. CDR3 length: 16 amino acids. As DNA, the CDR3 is TGTGCCAGCAGCCTTCGGACAGGGGTGAGGACAGATACGCAGTATTTT. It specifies CASSLRTGVRTDTQYF.

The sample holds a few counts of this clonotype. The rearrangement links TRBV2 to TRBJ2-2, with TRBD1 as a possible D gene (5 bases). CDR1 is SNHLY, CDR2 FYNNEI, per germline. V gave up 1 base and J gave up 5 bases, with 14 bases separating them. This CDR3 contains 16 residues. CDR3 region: CASSEEAGIWTGELFF. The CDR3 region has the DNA TGTGCCAGCAGTGAAGAGGCAGGGATTTGGACCGGGGAGCTGTTTTTT.

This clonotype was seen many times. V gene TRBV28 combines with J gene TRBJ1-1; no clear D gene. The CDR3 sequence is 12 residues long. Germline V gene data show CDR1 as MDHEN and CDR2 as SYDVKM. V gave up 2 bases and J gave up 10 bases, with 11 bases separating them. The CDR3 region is CASSLPGMRAFF. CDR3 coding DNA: TGTGCCAGCAGTTTACCCGGTATGAGAGCTTTCTTT.

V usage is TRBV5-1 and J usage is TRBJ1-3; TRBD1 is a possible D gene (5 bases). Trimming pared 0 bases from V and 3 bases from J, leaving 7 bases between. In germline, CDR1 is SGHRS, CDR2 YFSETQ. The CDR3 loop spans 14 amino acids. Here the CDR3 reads CASSLEGFGNTIYF. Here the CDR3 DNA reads TGCGCCAGCAGCTTGGAGGGGTTTGGAAACACCATATATTTT.

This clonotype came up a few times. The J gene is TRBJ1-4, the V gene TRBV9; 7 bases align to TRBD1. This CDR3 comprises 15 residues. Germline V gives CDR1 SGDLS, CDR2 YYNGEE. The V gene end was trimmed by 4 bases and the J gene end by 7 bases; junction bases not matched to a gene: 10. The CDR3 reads CASSPLTGRGEKLFF. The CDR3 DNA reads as TGTGCCAGCAGCCCGTTGACAGGGCGGGGTGAAAAACTGTTTTTT. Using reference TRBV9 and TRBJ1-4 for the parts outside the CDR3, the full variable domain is DSGVTQTPKHLITATGQRVTLRCSPRSGDLSVYWYQQSLDQGLQFLIQYYNGEERAKGNILERFSAQQFPDLHSELNLSSLELGDSALYFCASSPLTGRGEKLFFGSGTQLSVL.

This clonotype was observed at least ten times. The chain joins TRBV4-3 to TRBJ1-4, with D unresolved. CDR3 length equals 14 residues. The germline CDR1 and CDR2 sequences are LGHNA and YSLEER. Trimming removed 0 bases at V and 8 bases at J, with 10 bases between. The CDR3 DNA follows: TGCGCCAGCAGCCAAGAAGGTAGCCGGGAAAAACTGTTTTTT. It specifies CASSQEGSREKLFF.